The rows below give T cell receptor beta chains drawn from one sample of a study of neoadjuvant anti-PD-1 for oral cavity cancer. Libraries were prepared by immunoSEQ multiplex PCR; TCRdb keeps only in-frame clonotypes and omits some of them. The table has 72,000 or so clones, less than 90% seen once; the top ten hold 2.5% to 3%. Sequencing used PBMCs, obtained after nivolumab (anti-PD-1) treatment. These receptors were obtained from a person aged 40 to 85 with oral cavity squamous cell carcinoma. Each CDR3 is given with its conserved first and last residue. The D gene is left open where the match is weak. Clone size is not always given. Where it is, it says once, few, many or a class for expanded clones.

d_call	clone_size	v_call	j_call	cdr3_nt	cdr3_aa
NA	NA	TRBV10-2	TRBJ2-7	TGCGCCAGCCGTTCCCTGGAGCAGTACTTC	CASRSLEQYF
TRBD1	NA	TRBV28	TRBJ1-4	TGTGCCAGCAGTTTAACACAGGGGAATGAAAAACTGTTTTTT	CASSLTQGNEKLFF
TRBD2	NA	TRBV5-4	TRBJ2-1	TGTGCCAGCACATGGGGAGGGCGATCTGGGAATGAGCAGTTCTTC	CASTWGGRSGNEQFF
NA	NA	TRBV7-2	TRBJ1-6	TGTGCCAGCAGCTTAGCGCCGGATCTATATAATTCACCCCTCCACTTT	CASSLAPDLYNSPLHF
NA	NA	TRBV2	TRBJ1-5	TGTGCCAGCACTGAGGTAGGGAGAGATCAGCCCCAGCATTTT	CASTEVGRDQPQHF
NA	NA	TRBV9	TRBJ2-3	TGTGCCAGCGGGGAGGGGGCATGGGTCACAGATACGCAGTATTTT	CASGEGAWVTDTQYF
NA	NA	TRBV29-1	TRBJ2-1	TGCAGCGCCTTAAACAGGGAAAGTAACAATGAGCAGTTCTTC	CSALNRESNNEQFF
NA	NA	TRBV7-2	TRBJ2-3	TGTGCCAGCAGCTTGCTTTTCGGGACCCAGGCTACGCAGTATTTT	CASSLLFGTQATQYF
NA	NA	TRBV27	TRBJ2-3	TGTGCCAGCAGTTTCCAACCACTGAGTACAGATACGCAGTATTTT	CASSFQPLSTDTQYF
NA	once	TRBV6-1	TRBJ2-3	TGTGCCAGCAGCCCGGCGACAGATACGCAGTATTTT	CASSPATDTQYF
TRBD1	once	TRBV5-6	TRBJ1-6	TGTGCCAGCAGCTTGATGGGGACAGGGTTGGTTCCCCTCCACTTT	CASSLMGTGLVPLHF
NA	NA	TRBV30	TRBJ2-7	TGTGCCTATAAGGGGTACGTACTGGGCGAGCAGTACTTC	CAYKGYVLGEQYF
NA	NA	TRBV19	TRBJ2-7	TGTGCCAGTAACGGGGGAGGCTACGAGCAGTACTTC	CASNGGGYEQYF
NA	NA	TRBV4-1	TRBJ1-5	TGCGCCAGCAGCCAAGAAGCAAGGAGTAGCAATCAGCCCCAGCATTTT	CASSQEARSSNQPQHF
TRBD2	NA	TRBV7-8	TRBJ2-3	TGTGCCAGCAGCGCCCGGACTAGCGGGAGCTCAGATACGCAGTATTTT	CASSARTSGSSDTQYF
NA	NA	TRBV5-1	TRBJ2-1	TGCGCCAGCAGCAGGGCCCATGAGCAGTTCTTC	CASSRAHEQFF
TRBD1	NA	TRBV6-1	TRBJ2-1	TGTGCCAGCAGTGAGGGCCACAGGGGGGTCTACAATGAGCAGTTCTTC	CASSEGHRGVYNEQFF
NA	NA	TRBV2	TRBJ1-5	TGTGCCAGCAGTCTGAGGGAGTTCAATCAGCCCCAGCATTTT	CASSLREFNQPQHF
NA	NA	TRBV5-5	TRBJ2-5	TGTGCCAGCAGCTTGCAGGAACTGTACCAAGAGACCCAGTACTTC	CASSLQELYQETQYF
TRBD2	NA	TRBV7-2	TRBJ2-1	TGTGCCAGCAGCTCAGCGGGGGGCACCTACAATGAGCAGTTCTTC	CASSSAGGTYNEQFF
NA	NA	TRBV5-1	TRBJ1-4	TGCGCCAGCAGCTTGGATCTGTCTAATGAAAAACTGTTTTTT	CASSLDLSNEKLFF
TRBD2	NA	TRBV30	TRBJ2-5	TGTGCCTGCCAGGGACTAGCGGGGGGAGAGACCCAGTACTTC	CACQGLAGGETQYF
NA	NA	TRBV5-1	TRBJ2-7	TGCGCCAGCAGCTTGGACGTCCTCTCCTACGAGCAGTACTTC	CASSLDVLSYEQYF
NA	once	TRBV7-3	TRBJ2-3	TGTGCCAGCAGCCCCGGACTCCTAGGCACAGATACGCAGTATTTT	CASSPGLLGTDTQYF
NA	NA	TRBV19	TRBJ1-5	TGTGCCAGTAGATTGGAAGGCTCAGGGGACAATCAGCCCCAGCATTTT	CASRLEGSGDNQPQHF
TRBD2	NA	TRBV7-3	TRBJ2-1	TGTGCCAGCAGCCTTGTCCTAGCGGAGTACAATGAGCAGTTCTTC	CASSLVLAEYNEQFF
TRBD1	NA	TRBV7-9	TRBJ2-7	TGTGCCAGCAGACTGGGACAGGGCTACGAGCAGTACTTC	CASRLGQGYEQYF
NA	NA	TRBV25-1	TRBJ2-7	TGTGCCAGCAGCTCCTCCGGGACACTCCAGTACGAGCAGTACTTC	CASSSSGTLQYEQYF
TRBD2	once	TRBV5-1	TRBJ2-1	TGCGCCAGCAGCGAACGGTCGCGGGGGGATAGTGAGCAGTTCTTC	CASSERSRGDSEQFF